This section outlines one T cell receptor (beta chain) sequence together with its context. Clones were sequenced by immunoSEQ multiplex PCR, and TCRdb holds only the in-frame ones, with some missing. In the table there are about 63,000 clones, 89% of which are singletons. Germline loops: CDR1 MGHRA, CDR2 YSYEKL. The CDR3 extends over 14 amino acids. V lost 0 bases, J lost 8 bases, and 11 bases lay in between. This sample is drawn from a study of OX40 agonist ivuxolimab in advanced cancers. Study-level background: Dose-escalation subjects each had hepatocellular carcinoma, melanoma, renal cell or head and neck cancer.

This TCR was sampled from an adult with an advanced solid tumor such as melanoma, head and neck, liver or kidney cancer. The specimen comprised CD4+ or CD8+ T cells sorted from blood, sampled in a trial of the OX40 agonist ivuxolimab. The rearrangement joins TRBV4-1 to TRBJ2-4, with a tentative D call TRBD2 (5 bases). For the CDR3, the DNA is TGCGCCAGCAGCCAAGACCCCTACGGGGACATTCAGTACTTC. It specifies CASSQDPYGDIQYF.